Presented here are 30 T cell receptor beta chains from one specimen sequenced in a study of T cells after yellow fever vaccination. TCRdb re-analysed the 5' RACE reads in MiXCR, keeping a single row per CDR3 protein. Of a few hundred thousand distinct CDR3 sequences listed, around 16% are singletons. The sample in question was PBMCs, obtained about 5 days after the first yellow fever vaccination. The receptors originated from a man between 18 and 35 years old who received the YFV17D yellow fever vaccine.

V gene TRBV29-1 combines with J gene TRBJ1-2, with D unclear. This CDR3 spans 11 amino acids. Looked up from germline, CDR1 is SQVTM and CDR2 is ANQGSEA. The V end lost 7 bases, the J end lost 6 bases, and 12 bases lay between the germline ends. The CDR3 loop is CSDRTANGYTF. Here the CDR3 DNA reads TGCAGCGACCGAACGGCTAATGGCTACACCTTC.

This clonotype was seen a few times. CDR3 in DNA: TGTGCCAGCAGCCCGGGGGGGGAGCAGTACGTC. As protein: CASSPGGEQYV. The chain recombines TRBV9 with TRBJ2-7, with TRBD2 matching over 8 bases. This CDR3 comprises 11 residues. V was clipped by 4 bases and J by 7 bases; unmatched bases: 1. Germline CDR1 SGDLS, CDR2 YYNGEE.

This clonotype was counted between two and nine times. The V and J genes are TRBV24-1 and TRBJ2-2; D is perhaps TRBD1 (5 bases). The CDR3 length is 15 residues. Germline CDR1 is KGHDR and CDR2 is SFDVKD. The V gene lost 9 bases and the J gene lost 2 bases, with 15 bases spanning the gap. The chain's CDR3 is CATGAFDGNTGELFF. Written as DNA, the CDR3 is TGTGCCACCGGGGCGTTTGACGGAAACACCGGGGAGCTGTTTTTT.

The V call is TRBV12-3 or TRBV12-4, the J call TRBJ1-1; D gene unclear. Between the trimmed V and J ends, which lost 6 bases and 11 bases, there was a span of 13 bases. This CDR3 is 11 amino acids long. The DNA of the CDR3 is TGTGCCAGCAGCCCGAGGAACCGGGCTTTCTTT. Translated, it gives CASSPRNRAFF.

This chain connects TRBV7-9 to TRBJ2-6; D is perhaps TRBD1 (6 bases). With 5 bases removed from V and 2 bases from J, the gap between germline ends came to 10 bases. Per the germline V gene, CDR1 is SEHNR and CDR2 is FQNEAQ (reference sequence). The CDR3 runs 15 residues. In DNA, the CDR3 is TGTGCCAGCAGCGTAACAGGGACTGGGGCCAACGTCCTGACTTTC. Its protein product is CASSVTGTGANVLTF.

This clonotype was seen a few times. The V gene is TRBV12-3 or TRBV12-4, the J gene TRBJ1-2; D call uncertain. V shed 6 bases and J shed 5 bases, with 16 bases lying between them. The CDR3 loop spans 14 amino acids. The CDR3 loop is CASRSSGSGYGYTF. The CDR3, as DNA: TGTGCCAGCAGATCCTCCGGGAGCGGGTATGGCTACACCTTC.

The chain employs TRBV2 and TRBJ2-7; weak D call: TRBD1 (6 bases). The CDR3 is 12 amino acids. Trimming removed 8 bases at V and 2 bases at J, with 10 bases between. Germline-derived CDR1 and CDR2 are SNHLY and FYNNEI. DNA of the CDR3: TGTGCCAGCGGCGCAGGGGCCTACGAGCAGTACTTC. Encoded protein: CASGAGAYEQYF.

J is TRBJ1-6 and V is TRBV20-1; 7 bases are shared with TRBD1. CDR3 length equals 17 residues. V shed 5 bases, J shed 9 bases, and the junction held 19 bases outside the gene matches. In germline, CDR1 is DFQATT, CDR2 SNEGSKA (reference sequence). The CDR3 spells CSAFRDSGFDVGSPLHF. In DNA form, the CDR3 reads TGCAGTGCTTTCCGGGACAGCGGGTTTGATGTCGGTTCACCCCTCCACTTT.

This clonotype was counted between two and nine times. V and J are TRBV19 and TRBJ1-2; D not resolved. V lost 6 bases and J 8 bases, leaving 13 bases between the germline ends. Germline V gene sequence: CDR1 LNHDA, CDR2 SQIVND (reference sequence). CDR3 size: 12 residues. Here the CDR3 DNA reads TGTGCCAGTAGACTGACTCCAACGGGCTACACCTTC. Amino acids: CASRLTPTGYTF.

This clonotype was seen a handful of times. The rearrangement joins TRBV10-3 to TRBJ2-7, with a tentative D call TRBD2 (5 bases). With 2 bases removed from V and 0 bases from J, the gap between germline ends came to 11 bases. The length of the CDR3 is 15 residues. The germline gives CDR1 ENHRY, CDR2 SYGVKD. CDR3 nucleotides: TGTGCCATCAGTGAGAAGGTTGGGAGCTCCTACGAGCAGTACTTC. As protein: CAISEKVGSSYEQYF.

The CDR3 nucleotides read TGCGCCAGCAGCCAAGACGTTGGGACGGCGAGCTCCTATAATTCACCCCTCCACTTT. It is translated as CASSQDVGTASSYNSPLHF. The chain recombines TRBV4-3 with TRBJ1-6; the D gene is possibly TRBD1 (5 bases). The CDR3 extends over 19 amino acids. The V gene's germline CDR1 is LGHNA and CDR2 YSLEER. The V end lost 0 bases, the J end lost 0 bases, and 15 bases lay between the germline ends.

The V call is TRBV18, the J call TRBJ1-2; no firm D call. CDR1 and CDR2 (germline): KGHSH, LQKENI. V gave up 2 bases and J gave up 6 bases, with 16 bases separating them. The CDR3 is made up of 15 amino acids. The CDR3 reads CASSPNPGPRNGYTF. CDR3 DNA: TGTGCCAGCTCACCAAATCCAGGTCCGAGGAATGGCTACACCTTC.

The chain combines TRBV7-9 with TRBJ1-1; unclear D gene. This CDR3 spans 14 amino acids. Germline V gene lookup returns CDR1 SEHNR and CDR2 FQNEAQ (reference sequence). The V end was cut by 2 bases, the J end by 10 bases, with 17 bases between. The CDR3 protein is CASSLIGPIGRAFF. Here the CDR3 DNA reads TGTGCCAGCAGCTTAATCGGGCCCATCGGCAGAGCTTTCTTT.

The CDR3, as DNA: TGTGCCAGCAGCGTATACTCGCTGGCGGGGGGGCCGGGAAATGAGCAGTTCTTC. It encodes CASSVYSLAGGPGNEQFF. The chain carries TRBV9 and TRBJ2-1, with TRBD2 matching 9 bases. V gave up 1 base and J gave up 7 bases; unmatched junction bases: 15. Germline-derived CDR1 and CDR2 are SGDLS and YYNGEE. This CDR3 spans 18 amino acids.

This clonotype was detected many times. The chain combines TRBV6-1 with TRBJ2-3, with D hard to call. This CDR3 is 15 amino acids long. Trimming took off 3 bases at V and 7 bases at J, with 17 bases between the two ends. The germline gives CDR1 MNHNS, CDR2 SASEGT. Here the CDR3 reads CASSDTGSLRNTQYF. The DNA of the CDR3 is TGTGCCAGCAGTGATACCGGCAGCTTGAGGAATACGCAGTATTTT.

The table lists this clonotype with a few counts. This sequence joins TRBV6-1 and TRBJ1-1, with D unclear. Per germline, CDR1 MNHNS and CDR2 SASEGT. This CDR3 is built from 12 residues. Trimming removed 8 bases from V and 1 base from J, with 8 bases in between. The CDR3 nucleotides read TGTGCCAGCCTCTGGGCGAACACTGAAGCTTTCTTT. Encoded protein: CASLWANTEAFF.

Only a few counts were recorded for this clonotype. The chain links TRBV21-1 to TRBJ2-5. TRBV21-1 is deemed a pseudogene. This CDR3 region has 14 residues. The CDR3 region is CASSKAEVQETQYF. CDR3 DNA sequence: TGTGCCAGCAGCAAAGCTGAGGTACAAGAGACCCAGTACTTC.

V usage is TRBV12-3 or TRBV12-4 and J usage is TRBJ2-7, with D unresolved. Trimming removed 7 bases from V and 2 bases from J, with 15 bases in between. The CDR3 consists of 14 residues. This CDR3 is CASNPAGNPYEQYF. CDR3 in DNA: TGTGCCAGCAATCCGGCAGGAAACCCCTACGAGCAGTACTTC.

This chain uses TRBV6-5 with TRBJ2-4; 7 bases are shared with TRBD1. This CDR3 comprises 15 residues. V trimming: 4 bases; J trimming: 5 bases; junction bases outside the gene matches: 8. In germline, CDR1 is MNHEY, CDR2 SVGAGI. The CDR3 bases are TGTGCCAGCAGTTCGAAACAGGGGATTCAAAACATTCAGTACTTC. Its translation is CASSSKQGIQNIQYF.

This clonotype was seen more than once but under ten times. V and J are TRBV7-9 and TRBJ1-3; TRBD1 aligns across 9 bases. Trimming cost V 5 bases and J 7 bases; bases outside gene matches: 6. This CDR3 comprises 14 residues. Germline CDR1 is SEHNR and CDR2 is FQNEAQ (reference sequence). The CDR3 region has the DNA TGTGCCAGCAGCCTGACAGGGGGTCAGAACACCATATATTTT. Protein sequence: CASSLTGGQNTIYF.

The table lists this clonotype with a few counts. The rearrangement joins TRBV6-5 to TRBJ2-3; D is ambiguous. The CDR3 has 16 residues. Looked up from germline, CDR1 is MNHEY and CDR2 is SVGAGI. Between the trimmed V and J ends, which lost 0 bases and 3 bases, there was a span of 13 bases. CDR3 in amino acids: CASSYSSLVGTDTQYF. The DNA of the CDR3 is TGTGCCAGCAGTTACTCGAGTCTAGTAGGGACAGATACGCAGTATTTT.

The chain couples TRBV20-1 to TRBJ2-5; TRBD2 might be the D (6 bases). The V gene lost 1 base and the J gene lost 5 bases, with 11 bases spanning the gap. Germline V gene data show CDR1 as DFQATT and CDR2 as SNEGSKA (reference sequence). The CDR3 extends over 13 amino acids. In DNA, the CDR3 is TGCAGTGCTAGAGGACTGGCGGGGGAGACCCAGTACTTC. Its protein product is CSARGLAGETQYF.

This clonotype has only a few counts. The V call is TRBV5-6, the J call TRBJ1-2; D gene ambiguous. This CDR3 is built from 11 residues. V was shortened by 1 base and J by 6 bases, with 4 bases between the two germline ends. Germline loops: CDR1 SGHDT, CDR2 YYEEEE. For the CDR3, the DNA is TGTGCCAGCAGCTTGCTCGATGGCTACACCTTC. It yields the protein CASSLLDGYTF.

The chain couples TRBV28 to TRBJ1-1; 7 nucleotides align to TRBD1. Per germline, CDR1 MDHEN and CDR2 SYDVKM. This CDR3 is 12 amino acids long. The ends lost 6 bases at V and 6 bases at J; junction bases unmatched: 4. The CDR3 region is CASRSTGAEAFF. In nucleotides, the CDR3 is TGTGCCAGCAGATCCACAGGGGCTGAAGCTTTCTTT.

The rearrangement links TRBV20-1 to TRBJ1-1; weak D call: TRBD1 (5 bases). Trimming stripped 3 bases from V and 3 bases from J, with 23 bases between. This CDR3 has 17 amino acids. Per the germline V gene, CDR1 is DFQATT and CDR2 is SNEGSKA (reference sequence). Written as DNA, the CDR3 is TGCAGTGCTAGGAGGCTCCTAAAGGGGAACGGGGACACTGAAGCTTTCTTT. Translation: CSARRLLKGNGDTEAFF.

The V call is TRBV5-1, the J call TRBJ2-7, with TRBD1 identical over 7 bases. The CDR3 runs to 13 residues. V was clipped by 5 bases and J by 3 bases; unmatched bases: 5. Looked up from germline, CDR1 is SGHRS and CDR2 is YFSETQ. The CDR3 loop is CASRNQGDYEQYF. In DNA form, the CDR3 reads TGCGCCAGCAGAAATCAGGGGGACTACGAGCAGTACTTC. The whole variable domain, filled in from reference TRBV5-1 and TRBJ2-7, reads KAGVTQTPRYLIKTRGQQVTLSCSPISGHRSVSWYQQTPGQGLQFLFEYFSETQRNKGNFPGRFSGRQFSNSRSEMNVSTLELGDSALYLCASRNQGDYEQYFGPGTRLTVT.

The rearrangement links TRBV10-3 to TRBJ2-1; TRBD1 matches 10 bases. Germline CDR1 ENHRY, CDR2 SYGVKD. CDR3 length: 14 amino acids. With 6 bases clipped from V and 6 bases from J, the junction kept 5 bases outside the gene matches. The CDR3: CAIRETGGPNEQFF. As DNA, the CDR3 is TGTGCCATCAGAGAGACAGGGGGCCCCAATGAGCAGTTCTTC.

In its sample, this clonotype was seen a few times. The chain is built from TRBV20-1 and TRBJ2-3; 12 bases are a match to TRBD2. Germline V gene data show CDR1 as DFQATT and CDR2 as SNEGSKA (reference sequence). V was clipped by 5 bases and J by 4 bases; unmatched bases: 7. The CDR3 totals 15 residues. The CDR3 reads CSALQTSGGSDTQYF. For the CDR3, the DNA is TGCAGTGCTCTACAGACTAGCGGGGGATCAGATACGCAGTATTTT.

This rearrangement joins TRBV4-3 to TRBJ2-2; the D is unclear. The CDR3 covers 14 residues. CDR1 is LGHNA, CDR2 YSLEER, per germline. V lost 5 bases to trimming and J lost 0 bases, with 7 bases between them. CDR3 protein: CASSNETNTGELFF. In DNA, the CDR3 is TGCGCCAGCAGCAACGAGACGAACACCGGGGAGCTGTTTTTT.

CDR3 residues: CASSSDAANVLTF. CDR3 nucleotide sequence: TGTGCCAGCAGCTCGGACGCCGCCAACGTCCTGACTTTC. The chain has TRBV5-4 and TRBJ2-6; no clear D gene. V dropped 3 bases and J dropped 7 bases, with 8 bases sitting between them. Germline-derived CDR1 and CDR2 are SGHNT and YYREEE (reference sequence). The CDR3 is 13 residues long. The variable domain in full, with the rest retrieved from reference TRBV5-4 and TRBJ2-6, is ETGVTQSPTHLIKTRGQQVTLRCSSQSGHNTVSWYQQALGQGPQFIFQYYREEENGRGNFPPRFSGLQFPNYSSELNVNALELDDSALYLCASSSDAANVLTFGAGSRLTVL.